The 27 T cell receptor beta chains given below trace back to one sample, sequenced in a study of cytomegalovirus exposure and HLA in healthy donors. Primers included in the PCR were 60 Vbeta and 13 Jbeta primers. The table came from immunoSEQ multiplex PCR; TCRdb's copy has only in-frame clones and leaves some out. The data hold 200,000 to 250,000 clones, with roughly 84% observed a single time. Sequenced sample: PBMCs. The receptors derive from a boy between 2 and 15 years old in good health and CMV-seronegative.

The chain recombines TRBV15 with TRBJ2-1, with 7 bases fitting TRBD1. J was trimmed by 3 bases and V by 4 bases; bases with no gene match: 9. From germline, CDR1 is LNHNV and CDR2 YYDKDF (reference sequence). The CDR3 totals 16 residues. The CDR3 here is CATSTNRGERYNEQFF. The DNA for the CDR3 is TGTGCCACCAGCACAAACAGGGGCGAGCGCTACAATGAGCAGTTCTTC.

This clone showed up just once. The chain carries TRBV2 and TRBJ1-1, with 7 bases aligning to TRBD1. Germline V lookup: CDR1 SNHLY, CDR2 FYNNEI. V was clipped by 5 bases and J by 0 bases; unmatched bases: 12. The CDR3 contains 17 residues. CDR3 nucleotide sequence: TGTGCCAGCAGTCCCCACCGGGACAGAGAAATGAACACTGAAGCTTTCTTT. Protein product: CASSPHRDREMNTEAFF.

This clone has just one count. V gene TRBV27 combines with J gene TRBJ2-5; D remains unclear. The ends were cut back, 0 bases at V and 2 bases at J, with 10 bases in the middle. There are 15 residues in the CDR3. Per the germline V gene, CDR1 is MNHEY and CDR2 is SMNVEV (reference sequence). In nucleotides, the CDR3 is TGTGCCAGCAGTTTATCGAACAGCAAACAAGAGACCCAGTACTTC. It encodes CASSLSNSKQETQYF.

The V call is TRBV30, the J call TRBJ2-2, with 7 bases matching TRBD2. Germline V gene sequence: CDR1 GTSNPN, CDR2 SVGIG (reference sequence). V was clipped by 0 bases and J by 4 bases; unmatched bases: 5. The CDR3 covers 15 residues. CDR3 protein: CAWSVGGSGTGELFF. Here the CDR3 DNA reads TGTGCCTGGAGTGTAGGCGGGAGTGGCACCGGGGAGCTGTTTTTT.

V is TRBV14 and J is TRBJ1-1; D call uncertain. This CDR3 has 13 residues. In germline, CDR1 is SGHDN, CDR2 FVKESK. Trimming cost V 5 bases and J 5 bases, with 12 bases left between them. The CDR3 DNA follows: TGTGCCAGCAGCTCCTCGACTGCAACTGAAGCTTTCTTT. Translated: CASSSSTATEAFF. The variable domain in full, with the rest retrieved from reference TRBV14 and TRBJ1-1, is EAGVTQFPSHSVIEKGQTVTLRCDPISGHDNLYWYRRVMGKEIKFLLHFVKESKQDESGMPNNRFLAERTGGTYSTLKVQPAELEDSGVYFCASSSSTATEAFFGQGTRLTVV.

This chain uses TRBV6-1 with TRBJ1-1, with D perhaps TRBD1 (5 bases). CDR3 size: 13 residues. The germline V gene encodes CDR1 MNHNS and CDR2 SASEGT. V was cut by 2 bases and J by 6 bases, with 10 bases left in between. The CDR3: CASSEWVGAEAFF. The DNA of the CDR3 is TGTGCCAGCAGTGAATGGGTAGGGGCTGAAGCTTTCTTT.

CDR3 in DNA: TGTGCCAGCAAAAGGACATACCTCACAGATACGCAGTATTTT. It specifies CASKRTYLTDTQYF. The V gene is TRBV2, the J gene TRBJ2-3; D might be TRBD1 (5 bases). The CDR3 is 14 amino acids. Germline V gene sequence: CDR1 SNHLY, CDR2 FYNNEI. V gave up 7 bases and J gave up 2 bases, with 13 bases separating them.

The chain couples TRBV4-2 to TRBJ2-5, with D unclear. CDR1 is LGHNA and CDR2 is YNFKEQ in the germline V gene. Trimming took off 3 bases at V and 2 bases at J, with 4 bases between the two ends. This CDR3 is 12 amino acids long. The CDR3 loop reads CASSHPQETQYF. The CDR3 bases are TGTGCCAGCAGCCACCCTCAAGAGACCCAGTACTTC.

The chain employs TRBV4-1 and TRBJ2-7; no clear D. V shed 3 bases and J shed 6 bases, with 12 bases lying between them. CDR3 length: 13 residues. The germline gives CDR1 MGHRA, CDR2 YSYEKL. CDR3 nucleotide sequence: TGCGCCAGCAGCCAGGTAAAGTCGCGCGAGCAGTACTTC. This gives the protein CASSQVKSREQYF.

This clone has only one observation. V gene TRBV27 combines with J gene TRBJ1-5; TRBD1 agrees at 12 bases. After removal of 6 bases from V and 6 bases from J, the junction contained 6 bases not matched to a gene. CDR1 MNHEY and CDR2 SMNVEV come from the germline V gene (reference sequence). The CDR3 length is 15 residues. CDR3: CASSPGTGGTQPQHF. CDR3 nucleotides: TGTGCCAGCAGCCCCGGGACAGGGGGCACTCAGCCCCAGCATTTT.

This rearrangement joins TRBV7-9 to TRBJ1-5; TRBD1 might be the D (6 bases). This CDR3 has 14 amino acids. Germline CDR1 reads SEHNR; CDR2 reads FQNEAQ (reference sequence). V lost 5 bases, J lost 3 bases, and 11 bases lay in between. CDR3 nucleotide sequence: TGTGCCAGCAGCCCTACAGGGTTCAATCAGCCCCAGCATTTT. As protein: CASSPTGFNQPQHF.

The CDR3 here is CSVELLADANTGELFF. The CDR3 coding sequence is TGCAGCGTTGAGCTACTAGCGGACGCGAACACCGGGGAGCTGTTTTTT. The chain recombines TRBV29-1 with TRBJ2-2; 8 nucleotides agree with TRBD2. Germline V gene data show CDR1 as SQVTM and CDR2 as ANQGSEA. The V and J ends lost 3 bases and 0 bases, in that order; junction bases with no gene match: 6. The CDR3 runs 16 residues.

The chain joins TRBV19 to TRBJ2-2, with D possibly TRBD1 on 5 matching bases. CDR1 LNHDA and CDR2 SQIVND come from the germline V gene (reference sequence). V shed 10 bases and J shed 7 bases, with 19 bases lying between them. The CDR3 totals 14 residues. CDR3 amino acids: CATSPGLRVGELFF. Here the CDR3 DNA reads TGTGCCACTTCCCCAGGGTTAAGGGTCGGGGAGCTGTTTTTT.

This chain uses TRBV30 with TRBJ2-7; D possibly corresponds to TRBD2 (6 bases). V lost 5 bases, J lost 3 bases, and 14 bases lay in between. The V gene's germline CDR1 is GTSNPN and CDR2 SVGIG (reference sequence). The length of the CDR3 is 13 residues. The CDR3 sequence: CAWEQGGYYEQYF. The CDR3 DNA sequence: TGTGCCTGGGAGCAGGGAGGATACTACGAGCAGTACTTC. Full variable domain (missing parts from reference TRBV30 and TRBJ2-7): SQTIHQWPATLVQPVGSPLSLECTVEGTSNPNLYWYRQAAGRGLQLLFYSVGIGQISSEVPQNLSASRPQDRQFILSSKKLLLSDSGFYLCAWEQGGYYEQYFGPGTRLTVT.

This clone came up a few times. The chain has TRBV30 and TRBJ1-1; 9 bases match TRBD1. The junction had 8 bases not matched to a gene; V was cut back by 8 bases and J by 4 bases. Germline CDR1 is GTSNPN and CDR2 is SVGIG (reference sequence). There are 13 residues in the CDR3. The chain's CDR3 is CAHARQGGTEAFF. The CDR3 DNA follows: TGTGCCCACGCCCGACAGGGGGGCACTGAAGCTTTCTTT.

This chain uses TRBV9 with TRBJ1-2; 7 bases match TRBD1. CDR1 is SGDLS and CDR2 is YYNGEE in the germline V gene. This CDR3 is 12 amino acids long. Losses at the gene ends were 3 bases for V and 11 bases for J; bases not matched to a gene: 7. The CDR3, as DNA: TGTGCCAGCAGCGCAAACAGGGGAGGATACACCTTC. Its protein product is CASSANRGGYTF. The variable domain in full, completed from reference TRBV9 and TRBJ1-2, reads DSGVTQTPKHLITATGQRVTLRCSPRSGDLSVYWYQQSLDQGLQFLIQYYNGEERAKGNILERFSAQQFPDLHSELNLSSLELGDSALYFCASSANRGGYTFGSGTRLTVV.

The chain combines TRBV5-4 with TRBJ1-1, with D uncertain. Per germline, CDR1 SGHNT and CDR2 YYREEE (reference sequence). The V and J ends lost 0 bases and 3 bases respectively, with 9 bases between them. The CDR3 is 14 amino acids. The CDR3 protein is CASSLDPTDTEAFF. CDR3 coding DNA: TGTGCCAGCAGCTTGGATCCTACGGACACTGAAGCTTTCTTT. Filled out from reference TRBV5-4 and TRBJ1-1, the complete variable domain reads ETGVTQSPTHLIKTRGQQVTLRCSSQSGHNTVSWYQQALGQGPQFIFQYYREEENGRGNFPPRFSGLQFPNYSSELNVNALELDDSALYLCASSLDPTDTEAFFGQGTRLTVV.

The V call is TRBV30, the J call TRBJ1-1, with 12 bases identical to TRBD1. Germline V gene lookup returns CDR1 GTSNPN and CDR2 SVGIG (reference sequence). The junction had 5 bases not matched to a gene; V was cut back by 5 bases and J by 7 bases. This CDR3 spans 13 amino acids. Here the CDR3 reads CAWSGTGGYEAFF. The CDR3, as DNA: TGTGCCTGGTCCGGGACAGGGGGCTATGAAGCTTTCTTT.

The CDR3 is CASSPIGLSGHTQYF. The DNA of the CDR3 is TGTGCCAGCAGCCCCATTGGACTGAGCGGTCATACGCAGTATTTT. The rearrangement joins TRBV27 to TRBJ2-3; D possibly corresponds to TRBD2 (5 bases). The germline V and J ends were trimmed by 6 bases and 7 bases, with 20 bases remaining between them. Per germline, CDR1 MNHEY and CDR2 SMNVEV (reference sequence). The CDR3 runs 15 residues.

The chain joins TRBV7-9 to TRBJ2-7; TRBD2 matches at 7 bases. CDR3 length: 13 residues. Germline trimming cut 5 bases from V and 6 bases from J; bases unmatched to any gene: 7. Germline V gives CDR1 SEHNR, CDR2 FQNEAQ (reference sequence). The chain's CDR3 is CASSRSGTREQYF. In DNA, the CDR3 is TGTGCCAGCAGCCGGAGCGGGACCCGCGAGCAGTACTTC.

This clone was recorded a few times. V usage is TRBV27 and J usage is TRBJ1-1; 7 nucleotides match TRBD1. Germline V gene data show CDR1 as MNHEY and CDR2 as SMNVEV (reference sequence). The CDR3 runs to 13 residues. V lost 5 bases to trimming and J lost 5 bases; unmatched junction nucleotides: 5. In DNA form, the CDR3 reads TGTGCCAGCAGTACGGGACAGACAACTGAAGCTTTCTTT. This sequence encodes CASSTGQTTEAFF.

The J gene is TRBJ2-3, the V gene TRBV19; D is perhaps TRBD1 (5 bases). V was cut by 6 bases and J by 4 bases, with 17 bases left in between. Germline-derived CDR1 and CDR2 are LNHDA and SQIVND (reference sequence). The CDR3 runs to 15 residues. CDR3 nucleotide sequence: TGTGCCAGTAGGGGGCGGAAGAGGATCCCAGATACGCAGTATTTT. Translation: CASRGRKRIPDTQYF.

The rearrangement joins TRBV11-1 to TRBJ2-7; TRBD2 agrees at 11 bases. CDR1 and CDR2 (germline): SGHAT, FQDESV (reference sequence). The ends lost 5 bases at V and 0 bases at J; junction bases unmatched: 6. CDR3 length: 16 amino acids. In DNA, the CDR3 is TGTGCCAGCAGCCAAAAACTAGCGGGAGACTCCTACGAGCAGTACTTC. It encodes CASSQKLAGDSYEQYF.

J is TRBJ2-4 and V is TRBV19; 7 bases fit TRBD2. The CDR3 spans 16 residues. Germline-derived CDR1 and CDR2 are LNHDA and SQIVND (reference sequence). Unmatched junction bases numbered 11, after V lost 5 bases and J lost 4 bases. The chain's CDR3 is CASSAGERTPKNIQYF. CDR3 coding DNA: TGTGCCAGTAGTGCGGGGGAGCGAACCCCAAAAAACATTCAGTACTTC. Complete variable domain (other parts from reference TRBV19 and TRBJ2-4): DGGITQSPKYLFRKEGQNVTLSCEQNLNHDAMYWYRQDPGQGLRLIYYSQIVNDFQKGDIAEGYSVSREKKESFPLTVTSAQKNPTAFYLCASSAGERTPKNIQYFGAGTRLSVL.

J is TRBJ2-7 and V is TRBV2; no firm D call. V lost 3 bases, J lost 8 bases, and 5 bases lay in between. The V gene's germline CDR1 is SNHLY and CDR2 FYNNEI. The length of the CDR3 is 10 residues. The CDR3 is CASSERQQYF. The CDR3 DNA is TGTGCCAGCAGTGAGCGGCAGCAGTACTTC.

This chain joins TRBV6-5 and TRBJ1-3, with a weak D call TRBD1 (6 bases). Germline CDR1 and CDR2: MNHEY and SVGAGI. The V end was cut by 0 bases, the J end by 3 bases, with 12 bases between. CDR3 length equals 16 residues. CDR3: CASSYSSLTGGNTIYF. In DNA, the CDR3 is TGTGCCAGCAGTTACTCGTCATTGACAGGTGGAAACACCATATATTTT.

The V call is TRBV7-2, the J call TRBJ1-1; no clear D gene. Trimming pared 3 bases from V and 0 bases from J, leaving 11 bases between. The CDR3 spans 15 residues. CDR1 and CDR2 from the germline V gene are SGHTA and FQGNSA. CDR3 DNA sequence: TGTGCCAGCAGCTTTTTGCCCGGGATGAACACTGAAGCTTTCTTT. Protein: CASSFLPGMNTEAFF.